This entry describes one T cell receptor beta chain. Its specific antigen is unknown. Base quality data are lacking; no much larger clone is found one base away. V was cut back by 3 bases and J by 2 bases, leaving a gap of 10 bases between them. The CDR3 numbers 14 residues from cysteine through phenylalanine. The retained sequence is limited to the CDR3, 42 bases, with the frame set at the first base. CDR1 and CDR2, per the germline V gene (reference sequence), are LNHDA and SQIVND. Each collaborating institution followed its own protocols to collect whole blood in K2EDTA tubes. Collaborator samples were shipped for TCRbeta analysis as frozen whole blood, isolated PBMCs, or DNA extracted from either sample type. This specimen belongs to a study of blood T cell repertoires in COVID-19 (dated by TCRdb to the early 2020s). Regarding the study in general: The collaborator samples originated in the United States, Italy and Spain and spanned the acute and convalescent phases of COVID-19. Samples came from the ongoing ImmuneRACE study (first 160 participants) plus 1,254 subjects from 6 global collaborators. Sample metadata almost always included a de-identified subject ID, COVID-19 status, age in years and sex. A freely available public database, intended as a resource for researchers studying the immune response to SARS-CoV-2, is where the repertoires were released. The dataset comprised deeply sampled blood TCRbeta repertoires from subjects exposed to, actively infected with, or recovered from COVID-19. The prospective study material was composed of cDNA or gDNA derived from T cells, B-cell-depleted T cells, or PBMCs. Where available, HLA class I and class II types were obtained from metadata supplied by the sample provider rather than from assay-based typing.

TCRbeta CDR3 regions were amplified from genomic DNA using the immunoSEQ Assay, a bias-controlled multiplex PCR. Regarding the original processing steps: Within the assay, amplification of reference gene primers was used to estimate how many nucleated cells each sample contained. Sequence reads were collapsed and filtered to measure the absolute abundance of every unique TCRbeta CDR3 rearrangement. Productive Simpson clonality was computed per sample as the square root of Simpson's diversity index over productive rearrangements. Not all clones reach the TCRdb copy of this immuneACCESS table, which keeps in-frame sequences only. Checked studies attribute under half of the gap to unresolved V genes and leave the rest unexplained. The V and J calls and clone size are taken from that table; D and trimming were inferred from the DNA. The sample table records about 90,000 clones; 86% of these occur just once. The ten largest clonotypes hold approximately 1.3% of the sample.

On the study overall, not on this receptor specifically: How much clinical and demographic metadata was included differed by source and by participant, and the metadata was provided uncurated.

The sequence was collected from a man aged 80 or over with active or convalescent COVID-19. The sample was peripheral blood. This chain joins TRBV19 to TRBJ1-2; a tentative D match to TRBD1 spans 5 bases. This receptor has the CDR3 CASSILTANYGYTF. The DNA is as follows: TGTGCCAGTAGTATTCTGACAGCCAACTATGGCTACACCTTC.